The 15 T cell receptor beta chains below come from one sample, sequenced in a study of identical twins. Each CDR3 protein is one row after TCRdb ran MiXCR on the 5' RACE reads. The sample yields 500,000 to 700,000 distinct CDR3 sequences, about 7% seen once. The same sample was also studied in work on yellow fever vaccine responses in identical twins.

Input material: PBMCs. All receptors derive from a woman aged 18-30 years in good health.

A few counts support this clonotype. The chain recombines TRBV11-2 with TRBJ2-5; a possible D gene is TRBD2 (5 bases). CDR3 size: 15 residues. Germline V gives CDR1 SGHAT, CDR2 FQNNGV. Trimming stripped 7 bases from V and 3 bases from J, with 18 bases between. The chain's CDR3 is CASTLTGSIKETQYF. The CDR3 DNA follows: TGTGCCAGCACCCTTACGGGATCCATAAAAGAGACCCAGTACTTC.

The chain links TRBV10-1 to TRBJ2-1; TRBD2 matches 7 bases. From germline, CDR1 is WNHNN and CDR2 SYGVQD (reference sequence). The CDR3 is 15 amino acids. With 1 base clipped from V and 5 bases from J, the junction kept 5 bases outside the gene matches. CDR3: CASSELSSGHNEQFF. The DNA of the CDR3 is TGCGCCAGCAGTGAGTTGTCTAGCGGCCACAATGAGCAGTTCTTC.

This clonotype was counted only a few times. The J gene is TRBJ2-5, the V gene TRBV7-9; D unclear. The CDR3 extends over 15 amino acids. Germline V lookup: CDR1 SEHNR, CDR2 FQNEAQ (reference sequence). Trimming removed 2 bases at V and 4 bases at J, with 14 bases between. The CDR3 DNA follows: TGTGCCAGCAGCTTAACCGTAGGGATTGGAGAGACCCAGTACTTC. Translating it yields CASSLTVGIGETQYF. Together with reference TRBV7-9 and TRBJ2-5, the CDR3 gives the full variable domain: DTGVSQNPRHKITKRGQNVTFRCDPISEHNRLYWYRQTLGQGPEFLTYFQNEAQLEKSRLLSDRFSAERPKGSFSTLEIQRTEQGDSAMYLCASSLTVGIGETQYFGPGTRLLVL.

This clonotype was seen more than once but under ten times. The gene calls are TRBV15 and TRBJ1-1; D possibly corresponds to TRBD1 (6 bases). Trimming shortened V by 6 bases and J by 4 bases, and 15 bases separated the two germline ends. The CDR3 has 14 amino acids. Germline CDR1 LNHNV, CDR2 YYDKDF (reference sequence). In nucleotides, the CDR3 is TGTGCCACCAGGTCAGGGGCCTTGCCCACTGAAGCTTTCTTT. It codes for CATRSGALPTEAFF.

This clonotype was seen repeatedly, ten times or more. This chain joins TRBV3-1 and TRBJ2-1; 7 positions match TRBD1. The V gene's germline CDR1 is LGHDT and CDR2 YNNKEL (reference sequence). This CDR3 spans 18 amino acids. J lost 4 bases, V lost 0 bases, and 12 bases had no gene match. CDR3: CASSQDLPQGSPYNEQFF. The CDR3 bases are TGTGCCAGCAGCCAAGATCTACCACAGGGGTCCCCTTACAATGAGCAGTTCTTC.

The chain combines TRBV6-1 with TRBJ2-2, with 9 positions matching TRBD2. V lost 6 bases to trimming and J lost 2 bases; unmatched junction nucleotides: 7. Germline V gene lookup returns CDR1 MNHNS and CDR2 SASEGT. This CDR3 has 16 amino acids. CDR3 nucleotides: TGTGCCAGCAGCCGGGGACTAGCTGAAAACACCGGGGAGCTGTTTTTT. It codes for CASSRGLAENTGELFF.

This chain uses TRBV7-2 with TRBJ2-5; D is unclear. From germline, CDR1 is SGHTA and CDR2 FQGNSA. The CDR3 contains 13 residues. Trimming removed 1 base at V and 7 bases at J, with 10 bases between. The CDR3 nucleotides read TGTGCCAGCAGCTTAGAGCCTCTCGGGACCCAGTACTTC. It specifies CASSLEPLGTQYF.

This clonotype has more than one count but fewer than ten. The chain is built from TRBV5-1 and TRBJ2-5, with 8 bases fitting TRBD2. Germline V gene data show CDR1 as SGHRS and CDR2 as YFSETQ. V lost 1 base and J lost 5; bases outside the gene matches: 7. The CDR3 has 15 residues. DNA of the CDR3: TGCGCCAGCAGCTTGTCGGTAGCGGGAAGTGAGACCCAGTACTTC. This codes for CASSLSVAGSETQYF.

The chain links TRBV20-1 to TRBJ2-2; TRBD2 aligns across 9 bases. The germline V gene encodes CDR1 DFQATT and CDR2 SNEGSKA (reference sequence). This CDR3 contains 16 residues. V lost 3 bases, J lost 1 base, and 6 bases stayed unmatched. CDR3 in DNA: TGCAGTGCTAGGCGAGCGGGGGGAAAGAACACCGGGGAGCTGTTTTTT. It yields the protein CSARRAGGKNTGELFF.

As DNA, the CDR3 is TGCAGTGCTAGGAAGCGGAACACCGGGGAGCTGTTTTTT. It codes for CSARKRNTGELFF. J is TRBJ2-2 and V is TRBV20-1; D is unclear. CDR3 size: 13 residues. Trimming took 3 bases from V and 1 from J, leaving 6 bases between them. Germline CDR1 and CDR2: DFQATT and SNEGSKA (reference sequence).

This clonotype was detected a few times. The chain employs TRBV12-3 or TRBV12-4 and TRBJ2-1; TRBD2 matches at 7 bases. With 5 bases clipped from V and 2 bases from J, the junction kept 9 bases outside the gene matches. CDR3 length: 16 amino acids. The CDR3: CASSASSGSPYNEQFF. Written as DNA, the CDR3 is TGTGCCAGCAGTGCCTCTAGCGGAAGCCCCTACAATGAGCAGTTCTTC.

Here the CDR3 DNA reads TGTGCCAGCAGTCTAGGGGGGGACCTCTACGAGCAGTACTTC. It specifies CASSLGGDLYEQYF. The chain joins TRBV12-3 or TRBV12-4 to TRBJ2-7, with D perhaps matching TRBD2 (7 bases). CDR3 length: 14 residues. Trimming left V 5 bases short and J 3 bases short, with 14 bases between.

This clonotype was observed a handful of times. The chain employs TRBV2 and TRBJ2-7; 10 nucleotides line up with TRBD2. The ends lost 6 bases at V and 0 bases at J; junction bases unmatched: 17. Looked up from germline, CDR1 is SNHLY and CDR2 is FYNNEI. This CDR3 has 19 amino acids. This chain's CDR3 is CASRIPRVWTSGPSYEQYF. The DNA of the CDR3 is TGTGCCAGCAGAATTCCCCGTGTGTGGACTAGCGGCCCCTCCTACGAGCAGTACTTC.

The genes are TRBV2 and TRBJ2-7; no clear D gene. The germline V gene encodes CDR1 SNHLY and CDR2 FYNNEI. This CDR3 contains 13 residues. The V and J ends lost 6 bases and 2 bases respectively, with 11 bases between them. CDR3 nucleotides: TGTGCCAGCAGGGGCTCCCTTGCCTACGAGCAGTACTTC. Translating it yields CASRGSLAYEQYF.

This clonotype was seen repeatedly, ten times or more. The rearrangement joins TRBV7-9 to TRBJ2-2, with 7 bases lining up with TRBD2. Germline V gene lookup returns CDR1 SEHNR and CDR2 FQNEAQ (reference sequence). Trimming took 5 bases from V and 4 from J; bases not matched to a gene: 10. The CDR3 extends over 16 amino acids. The CDR3 here is CASSVPSASGTGELFF. CDR3 nucleotide sequence: TGTGCCAGCAGCGTCCCCTCAGCTAGCGGCACCGGGGAGCTGTTTTTT.